The present T cell receptor beta chain was sequenced within a study of blood T cell repertoires in COVID-19. The protocol was immunoSEQ multiplex PCR, while the TCRdb copy is restricted to in-frame clones and leaves out a portion. The table shows 200,000 or so clones, with roughly 90% occurring only once. Germline CDR1 and CDR2: GTSNPN and SVGIG (reference sequence). The CDR3 consists of 13 residues. Between the trimmed V and J ends, which lost 0 bases and 7 bases, there was a span of 12 bases. Specimen: peripheral blood. The chain joins TRBV30 to TRBJ1-2; D is uncertain. This sequence was found in a woman between 50 and 59 years old with acute or convalescent COVID-19. CDR3 nucleotide sequence: TGTGCCTGGAGTGTACTGGGTCCGGGTGGCTACACCTTC. It specifies CAWSVLGPGGYTF. Together with reference TRBV30 and TRBJ1-2, the CDR3 gives the full variable domain: SQTIHQWPATLVQPVGSPLSLECTVEGTSNPNLYWYRQAAGRGLQLLFYSVGIGQISSEVPQNLSASRPQDRQFILSSKKLLLSDSGFYLCAWSVLGPGGYTFGSGTRLTVV.